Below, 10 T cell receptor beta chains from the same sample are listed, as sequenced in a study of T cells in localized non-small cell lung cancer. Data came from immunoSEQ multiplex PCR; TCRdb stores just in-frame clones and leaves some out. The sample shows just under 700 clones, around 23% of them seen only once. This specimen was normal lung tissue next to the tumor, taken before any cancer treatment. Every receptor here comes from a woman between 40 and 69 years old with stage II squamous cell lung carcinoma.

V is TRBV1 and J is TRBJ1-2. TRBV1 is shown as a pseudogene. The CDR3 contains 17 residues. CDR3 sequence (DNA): TGCGCCAGCAGCCAAGATGAAGGAACCCCGGGTATGAGAGGCTACACCTTC. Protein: CASSQDEGTPGMRGYTF.

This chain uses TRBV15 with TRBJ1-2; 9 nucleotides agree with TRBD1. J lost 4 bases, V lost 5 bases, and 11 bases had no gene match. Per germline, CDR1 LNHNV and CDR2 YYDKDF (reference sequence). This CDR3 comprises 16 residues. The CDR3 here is CATSLPSGTGLYGYTF. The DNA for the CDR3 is TGTGCCACCAGCTTACCATCCGGGACAGGGCTCTATGGCTACACCTTC.

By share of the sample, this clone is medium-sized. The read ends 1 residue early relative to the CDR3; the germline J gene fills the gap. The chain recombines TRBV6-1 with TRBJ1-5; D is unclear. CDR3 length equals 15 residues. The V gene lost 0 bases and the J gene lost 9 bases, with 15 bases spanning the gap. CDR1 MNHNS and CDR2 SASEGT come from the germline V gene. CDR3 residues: CASSEAPTGRVPQHF. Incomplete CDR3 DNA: TGTGCCAGCAGTGAAGCTCCAACGGGTCGGGTGCCCCAGCAT.

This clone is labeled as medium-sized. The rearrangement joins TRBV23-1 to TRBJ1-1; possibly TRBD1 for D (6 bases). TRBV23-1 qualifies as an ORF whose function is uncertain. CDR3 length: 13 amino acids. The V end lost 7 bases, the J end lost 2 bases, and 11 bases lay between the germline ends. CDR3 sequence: CASKGQSNTEAFF. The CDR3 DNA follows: TGCGCCAGCAAAGGACAGTCCAACACTGAAGCTTTCTTT.

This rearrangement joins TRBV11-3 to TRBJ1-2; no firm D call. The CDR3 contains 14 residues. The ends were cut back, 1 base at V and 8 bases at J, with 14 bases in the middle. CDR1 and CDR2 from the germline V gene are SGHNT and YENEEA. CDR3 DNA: TGTGCCAGCAGCTTAGGTCGGGCAGGCCAGGGCTACACCTTC. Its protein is CASSLGRAGQGYTF.

The CDR3 region is CASSQGSRLHF. The CDR3 DNA follows: TGTGCCAGCAGCCAAGGCAGCAGGCTACATTTT. J is TRBJ1-5 and V is TRBV14; D ambiguous. The CDR3 consists of 11 residues. The V gene lost 1 base and the J gene lost 16 bases, with 11 bases spanning the gap. Germline V gene lookup returns CDR1 SGHDN and CDR2 FVKESK.

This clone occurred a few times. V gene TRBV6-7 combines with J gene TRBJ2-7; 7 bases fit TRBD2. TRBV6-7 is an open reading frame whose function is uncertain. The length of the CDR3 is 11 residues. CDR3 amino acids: CAISELGTTTV. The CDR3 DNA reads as TGTGCCATCAGTGAGCTTGGGACTACCACCGTC.

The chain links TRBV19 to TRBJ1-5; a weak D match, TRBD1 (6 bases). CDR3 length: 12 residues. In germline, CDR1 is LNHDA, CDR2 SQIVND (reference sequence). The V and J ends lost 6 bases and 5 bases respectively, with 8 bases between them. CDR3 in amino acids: CASRTGDQPQHF. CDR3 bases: TGTGCCAGTAGGACAGGCGATCAGCCCCAGCATTTT.

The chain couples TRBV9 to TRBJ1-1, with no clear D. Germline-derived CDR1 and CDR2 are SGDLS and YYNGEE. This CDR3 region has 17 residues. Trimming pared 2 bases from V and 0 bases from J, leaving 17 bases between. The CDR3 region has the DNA TGTGCCAGCAGCGTTACCATTACTGACTATATGAACACTGAAGCTTTCTTT. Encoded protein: CASSVTITDYMNTEAFF. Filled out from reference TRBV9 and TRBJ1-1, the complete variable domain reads DSGVTQTPKHLITATGQRVTLRCSPRSGDLSVYWYQQSLDQGLQFLIQYYNGEERAKGNILERFSAQQFPDLHSELNLSSLELGDSALYFCASSVTITDYMNTEAFFGQGTRLTVV.

The CDR3: CASSTAARQGEGQPQHF. The CDR3 DNA reads as TGTGCCAGCAGTACCGCAGCCCGACAGGGGGAGGGACAGCCCCAGCATTTT. This chain links TRBV28 with TRBJ1-5, with 9 bases matching TRBD1. CDR3 length equals 17 residues. From germline, CDR1 is MDHEN and CDR2 SYDVKM. The trim removed 5 bases at V and 7 bases at J, leaving 15 bases unmatched.